This T cell receptor (beta chain) was identified during a study of cytomegalovirus exposure and HLA in healthy donors. Germline V gene sequence: CDR1 SGDLS, CDR2 YYNGEE. The CDR3 consists of 14 residues. The V and J ends lost 0 bases and 5 bases respectively, with 10 bases between them. The PCR had 60 Vbeta and 13 Jbeta primers. Study processing details: A follow-up analysis tallied tens of millions of unique TCR beta chains, roughly 11 million shared. Assay: immunoSEQ multiplex PCR; the TCRdb copy retains only in-frame clones and omits some. V and J calls and clone size are those listed in that table; D and trimming were worked out from the DNA. The table includes approximately 150,000 clones, around four fifths detected once. As for this clone: Antigen specificity is unknown.

Broader study findings: Previously analyzed data showed that most TCR beta V segments were productive at a frequency of about 90% or about 30%.

The sequenced sample was PBMCs. The TCR sequence derives from a girl between 5 and 17 years old in good health and CMV-seropositive. The gene calls are TRBV9 and TRBJ2-3, with D unclear. CDR3 loop: CASSVATELDTQYF. As DNA, the CDR3 is TGTGCCAGCAGCGTAGCGACGGAGCTAGATACGCAGTATTTT.